This T cell receptor beta chain was documented in a study of cytomegalovirus exposure and HLA in healthy donors. Study-level results: In vitro experiments confirmed that a few CMV-associated chains were specific for CMV antigens. Rarity characterized most TCR sequences, yet some public TCRs appeared in many donors. The tendency of first-cohort TCR clusters to co-occur in the 100 to 150 validation repertoires emerged from a later analysis. The authors enumerated some 160 TCR beta chains as linked to cytomegalovirus.

Of note for this clone: Its antigen is as yet unknown.

Method: immunoSEQ multiplex PCR; TCRdb's copy keeps in-frame clones and lacks some. This sample yields 90,000 or so clones, of which around 85% are seen a single time; roughly 22% belongs to the top ten. The sequencing sample was made of PBMCs. The origin of this receptor is a man younger than 30 in good health and CMV-seropositive.

For the CDR3, the DNA is TGTGCCAGCATCATGCGGGGGGCAGGCGGAAACACCATATATTTT. This sequence encodes CASIMRGAGGNTIYF. This chain uses TRBV28 with TRBJ1-3; tentative D call: TRBD1 (6 bases). The germline CDR1 and CDR2 sequences are MDHEN and SYDVKM. This CDR3 is 15 amino acids long. The germline V and J ends were trimmed by 7 bases and 4 bases, with 17 bases remaining between them.